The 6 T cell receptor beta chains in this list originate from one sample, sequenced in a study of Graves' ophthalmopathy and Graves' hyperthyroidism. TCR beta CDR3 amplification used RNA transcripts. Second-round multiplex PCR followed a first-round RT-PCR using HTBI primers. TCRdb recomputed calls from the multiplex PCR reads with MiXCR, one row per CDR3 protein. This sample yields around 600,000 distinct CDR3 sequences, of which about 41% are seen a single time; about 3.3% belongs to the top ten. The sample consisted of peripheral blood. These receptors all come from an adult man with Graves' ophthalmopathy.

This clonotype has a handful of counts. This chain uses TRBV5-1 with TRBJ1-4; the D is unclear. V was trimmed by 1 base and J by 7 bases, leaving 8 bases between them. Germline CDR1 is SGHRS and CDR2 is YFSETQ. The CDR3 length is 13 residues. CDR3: CASSLRDTEKLFF. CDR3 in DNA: TGCGCCAGCAGCTTGAGAGACACTGAAAAACTGTTTTTT.

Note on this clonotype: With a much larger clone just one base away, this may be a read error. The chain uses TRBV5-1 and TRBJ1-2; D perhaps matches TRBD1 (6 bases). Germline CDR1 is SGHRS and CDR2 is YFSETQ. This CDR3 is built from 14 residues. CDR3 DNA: TGCGCCAGCAGGAAGGCATACAGGGACTATGGCTACGCCTTC. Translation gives CASRKAYRDYGYAF.

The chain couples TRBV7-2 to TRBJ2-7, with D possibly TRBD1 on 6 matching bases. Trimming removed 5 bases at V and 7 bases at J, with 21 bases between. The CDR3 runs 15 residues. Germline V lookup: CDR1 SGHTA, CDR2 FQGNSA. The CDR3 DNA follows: TGTGCCAGCAGCCAAGGGACAAGGGGACGGTTAGAGCAGTACTTC. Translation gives CASSQGTRGRLEQYF.

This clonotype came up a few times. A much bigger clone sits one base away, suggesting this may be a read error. The CDR3 is CASSTQGTGADVLTF. CDR3 DNA: TGTGCCAGCAGCACCCAGGGGACTGGGGCCGACGTCCTGACTTTC. The rearrangement uses TRBV7-8 and TRBJ2-6; perhaps D is TRBD1 or TRBD2 (6 bases each). Germline CDR1 and CDR2: SGHVS and FQNEAQ. The CDR3 totals 15 residues.

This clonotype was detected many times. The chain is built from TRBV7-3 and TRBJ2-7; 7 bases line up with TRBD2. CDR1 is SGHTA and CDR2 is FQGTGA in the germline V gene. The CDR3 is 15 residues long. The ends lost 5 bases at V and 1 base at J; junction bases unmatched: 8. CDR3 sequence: CASSRGVGTSYEQYF. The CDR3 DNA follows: TGTGCCAGCAGCCGGGGGGTTGGGACGTCCTACGAGCAGTACTTC.

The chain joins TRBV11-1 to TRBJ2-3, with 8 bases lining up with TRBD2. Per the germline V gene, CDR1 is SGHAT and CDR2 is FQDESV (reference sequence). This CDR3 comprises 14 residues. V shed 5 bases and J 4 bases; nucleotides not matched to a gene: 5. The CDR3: CASSLGGGADTQYF. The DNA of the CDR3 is TGTGCCAGCAGCCTCGGGGGGGGGGCAGATACGCAGTATTTT.